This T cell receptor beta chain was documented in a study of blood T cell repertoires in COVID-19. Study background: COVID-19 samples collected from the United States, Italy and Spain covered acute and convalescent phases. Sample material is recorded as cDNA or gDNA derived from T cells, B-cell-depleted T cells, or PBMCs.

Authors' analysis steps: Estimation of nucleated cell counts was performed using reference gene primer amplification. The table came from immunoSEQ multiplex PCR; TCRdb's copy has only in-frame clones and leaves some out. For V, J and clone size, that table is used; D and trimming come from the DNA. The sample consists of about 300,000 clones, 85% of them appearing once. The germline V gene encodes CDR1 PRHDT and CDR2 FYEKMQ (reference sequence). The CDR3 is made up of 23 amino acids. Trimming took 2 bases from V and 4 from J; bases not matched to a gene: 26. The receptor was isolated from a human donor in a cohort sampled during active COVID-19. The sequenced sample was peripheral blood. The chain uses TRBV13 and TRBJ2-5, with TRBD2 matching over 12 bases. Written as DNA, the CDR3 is TGTGCCAGCAGCTTATCCTTTGGGACAGGGGTCTCTAGCGGGAGGGCCAATCGAGAGACCCAGTACTTC. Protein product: CASSLSFGTGVSSGRANRETQYF.